The entry that follows covers one T cell receptor beta chain sequence. TCRdb keeps only in-frame clones here, not all; method: immunoSEQ multiplex PCR. Here the sample spans some 150,000 clones, roughly 91% being singletons. This entry belongs to a study of control samples from healthy donors and cancer patients. The length of the CDR3 is 17 residues. Germline V CDR1 and CDR2: LNHDA, SQIVND (reference sequence). With 5 bases clipped from V and 7 bases from J, the junction kept 10 bases outside the gene matches. This clonotype was obtained from a woman aged 25-40 years in good health. The sequencing input was blood. V gene TRBV19 combines with J gene TRBJ2-2; 13 positions match TRBD2. CDR3 loop: CASSPTGLAGAGGELFF. The CDR3, as DNA: TGTGCCAGTAGTCCCACAGGACTAGCGGGAGCGGGCGGGGAGCTGTTTTTT.